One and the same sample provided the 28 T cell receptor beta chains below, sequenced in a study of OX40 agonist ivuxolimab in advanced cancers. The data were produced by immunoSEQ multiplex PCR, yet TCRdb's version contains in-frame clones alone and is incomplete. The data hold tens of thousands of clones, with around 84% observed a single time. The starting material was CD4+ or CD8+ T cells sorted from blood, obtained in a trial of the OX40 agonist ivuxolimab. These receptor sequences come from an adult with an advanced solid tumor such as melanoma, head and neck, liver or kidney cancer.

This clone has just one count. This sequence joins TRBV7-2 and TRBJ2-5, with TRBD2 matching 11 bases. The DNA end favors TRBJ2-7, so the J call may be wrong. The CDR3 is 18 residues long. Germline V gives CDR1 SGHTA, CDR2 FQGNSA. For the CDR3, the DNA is TGTGCCAGCAGCTTAGGCCCCCCGTTTAGCGGGGGGGCCTACGAGCAGTACTTC. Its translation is CASSLGPPFSGGAYEQYF.

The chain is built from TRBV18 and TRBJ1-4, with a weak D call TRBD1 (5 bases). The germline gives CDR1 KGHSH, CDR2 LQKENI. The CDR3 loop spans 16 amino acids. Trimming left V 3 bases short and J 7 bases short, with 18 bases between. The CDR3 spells CASSPGAGPAGEKLFF. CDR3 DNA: TGTGCCAGCTCACCCGGGGCGGGTCCCGCGGGTGAAAAACTGTTTTTT.

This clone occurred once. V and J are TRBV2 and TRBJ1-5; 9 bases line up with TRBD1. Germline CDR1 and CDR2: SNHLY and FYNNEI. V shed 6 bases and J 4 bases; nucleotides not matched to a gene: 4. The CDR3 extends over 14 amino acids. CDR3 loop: CASRGTGSNQPQHF. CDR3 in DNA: TGTGCCAGCAGAGGGACAGGGAGTAATCAGCCCCAGCATTTT.

The CDR3 nucleotides read TGTGCCAGCAGTTTACCCAGTGTGGTCACTGAAGCTTTCTTT. It translates to CASSLPSVVTEAFF. The V gene is TRBV28, the J gene TRBJ1-1; D is unresolved. The germline V gene has CDR1 MDHEN and CDR2 SYDVKM. There are 14 residues in the CDR3. V lost 2 bases, J lost 4 bases, and 11 bases lay in between.

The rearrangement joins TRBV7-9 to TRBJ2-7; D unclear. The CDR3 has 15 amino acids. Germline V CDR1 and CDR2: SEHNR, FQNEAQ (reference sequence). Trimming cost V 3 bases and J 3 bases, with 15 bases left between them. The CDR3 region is CASSFGGARNYEQYF. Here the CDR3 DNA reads TGTGCCAGCAGCTTCGGCGGTGCTAGGAACTACGAGCAGTACTTC.

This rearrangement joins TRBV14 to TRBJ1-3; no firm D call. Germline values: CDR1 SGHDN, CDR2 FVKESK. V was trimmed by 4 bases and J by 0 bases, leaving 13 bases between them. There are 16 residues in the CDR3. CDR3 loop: CASSRMGWDSGNTIYF. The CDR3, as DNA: TGTGCCAGCAGCCGCATGGGGTGGGACTCTGGAAACACCATATATTTT.

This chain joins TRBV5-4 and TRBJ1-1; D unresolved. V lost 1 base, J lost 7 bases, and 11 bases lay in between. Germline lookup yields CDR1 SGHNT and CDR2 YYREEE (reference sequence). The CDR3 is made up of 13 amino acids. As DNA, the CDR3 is TGTGCCAGCAGCTTGTCAGGCGGGCTTGAAGCTTTCTTT. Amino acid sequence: CASSLSGGLEAFF.

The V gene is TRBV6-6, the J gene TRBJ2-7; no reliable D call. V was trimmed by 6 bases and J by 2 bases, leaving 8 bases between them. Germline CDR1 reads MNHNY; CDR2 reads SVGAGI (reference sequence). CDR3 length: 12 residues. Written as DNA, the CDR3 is TGTGCCAGCAGCCCTGGGACCTACGAGCAGTACTTC. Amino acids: CASSPGTYEQYF.

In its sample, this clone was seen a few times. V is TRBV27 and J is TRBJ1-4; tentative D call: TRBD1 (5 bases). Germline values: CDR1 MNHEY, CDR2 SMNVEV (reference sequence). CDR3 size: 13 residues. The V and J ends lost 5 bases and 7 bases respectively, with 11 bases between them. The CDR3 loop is CASSRRDAEKLFF. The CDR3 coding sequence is TGTGCCAGCAGTCGCCGGGACGCTGAAAAACTGTTTTTT.

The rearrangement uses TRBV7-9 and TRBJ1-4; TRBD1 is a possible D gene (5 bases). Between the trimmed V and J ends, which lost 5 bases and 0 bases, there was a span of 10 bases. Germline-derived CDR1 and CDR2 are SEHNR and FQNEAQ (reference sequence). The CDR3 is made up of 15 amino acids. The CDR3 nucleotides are TGTGCCAGCAGCCGCAGGGATCCAACTAATGAAAAACTGTTTTTT. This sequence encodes CASSRRDPTNEKLFF. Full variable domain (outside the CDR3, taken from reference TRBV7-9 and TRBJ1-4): DTGVSQNPRHKITKRGQNVTFRCDPISEHNRLYWYRQTLGQGPEFLTYFQNEAQLEKSRLLSDRFSAERPKGSFSTLEIQRTEQGDSAMYLCASSRRDPTNEKLFFGSGTQLSVL.

In nucleotides, the CDR3 is TGTGCCAGCGTGGAGGAGACCCAGTACTTC. Translated, it gives CASVEETQYF. V and J are TRBV7-2 and TRBJ2-5; D ambiguous. Deletions cut 8 bases from V and 5 bases from J, with 6 bases between. The germline V gene encodes CDR1 SGHTA and CDR2 FQGNSA. The CDR3 consists of 10 residues.

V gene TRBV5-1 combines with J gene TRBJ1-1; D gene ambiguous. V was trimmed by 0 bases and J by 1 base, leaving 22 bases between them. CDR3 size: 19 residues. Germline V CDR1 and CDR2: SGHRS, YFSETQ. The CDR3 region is CASSLADFRIGEKNTEAFF. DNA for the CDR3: TGCGCCAGCAGCTTGGCCGATTTTAGAATCGGGGAAAAGAACACTGAAGCTTTCTTT.

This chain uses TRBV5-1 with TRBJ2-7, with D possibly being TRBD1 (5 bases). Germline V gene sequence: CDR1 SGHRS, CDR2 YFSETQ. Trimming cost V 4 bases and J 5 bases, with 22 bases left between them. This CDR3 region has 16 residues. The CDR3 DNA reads TGCGCCAGCAGCCTCCGGGTCGGACAAACTCGGGACGAGCAGTACTTC. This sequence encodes CASSLRVGQTRDEQYF.

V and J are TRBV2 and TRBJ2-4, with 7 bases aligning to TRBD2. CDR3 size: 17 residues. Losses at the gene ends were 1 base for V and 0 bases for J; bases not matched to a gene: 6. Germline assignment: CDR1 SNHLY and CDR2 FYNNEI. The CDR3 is CASSEDPSGLAKNIQYF. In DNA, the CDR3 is TGTGCCAGCAGTGAAGACCCTAGCGGATTAGCCAAAAACATTCAGTACTTC.

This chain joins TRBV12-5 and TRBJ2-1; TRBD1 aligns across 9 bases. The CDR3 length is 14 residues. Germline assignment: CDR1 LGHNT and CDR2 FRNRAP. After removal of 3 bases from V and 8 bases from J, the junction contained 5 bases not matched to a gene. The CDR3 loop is CASGFMDRGDEQFF. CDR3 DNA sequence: TGTGCTAGTGGTTTCATGGACAGGGGCGATGAGCAGTTCTTC.

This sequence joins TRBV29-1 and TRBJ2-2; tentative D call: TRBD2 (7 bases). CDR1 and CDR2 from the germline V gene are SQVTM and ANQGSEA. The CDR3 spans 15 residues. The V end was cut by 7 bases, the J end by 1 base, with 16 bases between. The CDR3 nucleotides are TGCAGCGCCGAATGGGGGGGCCAGAACACCGGGGAGCTGTTTTTT. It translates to CSAEWGGQNTGELFF.

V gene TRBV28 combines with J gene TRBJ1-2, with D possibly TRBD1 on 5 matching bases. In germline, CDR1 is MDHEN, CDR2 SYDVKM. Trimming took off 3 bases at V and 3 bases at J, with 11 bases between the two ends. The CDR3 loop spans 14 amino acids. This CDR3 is CASSFGRADYGYTF. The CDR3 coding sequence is TGTGCCAGCAGTTTCGGCAGGGCCGACTATGGCTACACCTTC.

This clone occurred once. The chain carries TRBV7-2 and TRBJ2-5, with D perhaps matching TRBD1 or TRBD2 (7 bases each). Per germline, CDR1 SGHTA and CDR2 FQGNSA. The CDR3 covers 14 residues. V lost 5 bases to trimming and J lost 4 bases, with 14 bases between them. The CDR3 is CASSIPGGGETQYF. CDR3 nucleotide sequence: TGTGCCAGCAGCATACCAGGGGGGGGAGAGACCCAGTACTTC.

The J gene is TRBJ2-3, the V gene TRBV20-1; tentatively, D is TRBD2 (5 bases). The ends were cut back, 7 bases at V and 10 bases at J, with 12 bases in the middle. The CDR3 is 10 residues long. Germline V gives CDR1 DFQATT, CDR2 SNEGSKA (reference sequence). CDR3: CSGESRAQYF. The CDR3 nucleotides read TGCAGTGGGGAGAGTAGGGCGCAGTATTTT.

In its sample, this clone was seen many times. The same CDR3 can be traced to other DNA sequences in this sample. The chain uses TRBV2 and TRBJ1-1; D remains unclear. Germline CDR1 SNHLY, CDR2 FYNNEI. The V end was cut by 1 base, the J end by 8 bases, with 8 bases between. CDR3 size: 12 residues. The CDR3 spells CASSEGLGEAFF. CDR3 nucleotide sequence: TGTGCCAGCAGTGAAGGACTCGGAGAAGCTTTCTTT.

As DNA, the CDR3 is TGTGCCAGCAGCCTTGGAGGGAGGAGGCAAGAGACCCAGTACTTC. It codes for CASSLGGRRQETQYF. The rearrangement uses TRBV5-4 and TRBJ2-5, with a weak D call TRBD2 (6 bases). The germline V and J ends were trimmed by 4 bases and 2 bases, with 15 bases remaining between them. This CDR3 region has 15 residues. The V gene's germline CDR1 is SGHNT and CDR2 YYREEE (reference sequence).

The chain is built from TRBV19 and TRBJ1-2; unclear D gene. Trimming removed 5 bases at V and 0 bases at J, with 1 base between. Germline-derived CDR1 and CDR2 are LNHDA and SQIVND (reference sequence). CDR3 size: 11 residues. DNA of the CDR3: TGTGCCAGTAGTGCTAACTATGGCTACACCTTC. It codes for CASSANYGYTF.

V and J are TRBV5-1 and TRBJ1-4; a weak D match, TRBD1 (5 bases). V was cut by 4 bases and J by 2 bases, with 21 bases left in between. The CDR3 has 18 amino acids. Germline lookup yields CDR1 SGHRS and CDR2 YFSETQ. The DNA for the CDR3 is TGCGCCAGCAGCCCCGAGGTTCGGGGGAAATCGACTAATGAAAAACTGTTTTTT. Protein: CASSPEVRGKSTNEKLFF.

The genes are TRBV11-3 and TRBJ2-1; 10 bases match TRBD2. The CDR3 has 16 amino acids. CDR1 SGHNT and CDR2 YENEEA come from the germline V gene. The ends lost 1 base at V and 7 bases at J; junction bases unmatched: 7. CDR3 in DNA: TGTGCCAGCAGCTTAGTAAGCGGGGGGGCCGAGAATGAGCAGTTCTTC. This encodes CASSLVSGGAENEQFF.

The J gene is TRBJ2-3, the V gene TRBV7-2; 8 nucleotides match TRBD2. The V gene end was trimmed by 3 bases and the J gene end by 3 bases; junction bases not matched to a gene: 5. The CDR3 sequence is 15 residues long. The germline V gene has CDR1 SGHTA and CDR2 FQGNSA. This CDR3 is CASSLGKRGTDTQYF. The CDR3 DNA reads TGTGCCAGCAGCTTGGGGAAGCGGGGGACAGATACGCAGTATTTT.

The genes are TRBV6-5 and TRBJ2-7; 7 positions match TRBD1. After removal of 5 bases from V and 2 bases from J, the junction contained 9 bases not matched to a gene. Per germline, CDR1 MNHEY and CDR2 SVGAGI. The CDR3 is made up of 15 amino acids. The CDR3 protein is CASSKGDRATYEQYV. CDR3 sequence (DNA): TGTGCCAGCAGTAAAGGCGACAGGGCAACCTACGAGCAGTACGTC.

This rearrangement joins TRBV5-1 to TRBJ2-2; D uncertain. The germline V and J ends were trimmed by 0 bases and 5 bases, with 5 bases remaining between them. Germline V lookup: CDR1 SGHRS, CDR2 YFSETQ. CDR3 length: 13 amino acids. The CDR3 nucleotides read TGCGCCAGCAGCTTGGCCCCTACCGGGGAGCTGTTTTTT. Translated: CASSLAPTGELFF.

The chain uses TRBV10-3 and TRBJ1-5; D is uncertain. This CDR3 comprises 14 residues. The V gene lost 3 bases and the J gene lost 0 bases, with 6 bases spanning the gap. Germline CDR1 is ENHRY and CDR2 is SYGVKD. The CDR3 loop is CAISELGSNQPQHF. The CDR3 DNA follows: TGTGCCATCAGTGAATTGGGTAGCAATCAGCCCCAGCATTTT.